A selection of T cell receptor beta chains follows, all from one sample in a study of blood T cell repertoires in COVID-19. Libraries were prepared by immunoSEQ multiplex PCR; TCRdb keeps only in-frame clonotypes and omits some of them. This sample has about 68,000 clones, with about 80% found just once. The sequenced material came from peripheral blood. The source of these receptors is a human donor in a cohort sampled during active COVID-19. CDR3s include the opening cysteine and the closing phenylalanine or tryptophan. A D gene is named only where the DNA matches it firmly. The listing skips clone size in some rows; elsewhere it reads once, few, many or a size class.

v_call	j_call	d_call	clone_size	cdr3_nt	cdr3_aa
TRBV11-2	TRBJ1-1	TRBD1	NA	TGTGCCAGCAGCGACCGGGACAGGGCGTTGGGCACTGAAGCTTTCTTT	CASSDRDRALGTEAFF
TRBV5-6	TRBJ2-1	NA	NA	TGTGCCAGCAGCCCACAGCTGCTTCCCAGCTCCTACAATGAGCAGTTCTTC	CASSPQLLPSSYNEQFF
TRBV28	TRBJ2-1	NA	NA	TGTGCCAGCATGAGGGGAGCGGGCGATGAGCAGTTCTTC	CASMRGAGDEQFF
TRBV11-2	TRBJ2-1	NA	once	TGTGCCAGCAGCTCACTTAGCGTACTACGCGACAATGAGCAGTTCTTC	CASSSLSVLRDNEQFF
TRBV9	TRBJ2-1	NA	NA	TGTGCCAGCAGCGTAGATAGCGGCCCCTACAATGAGCAGTTCTTC	CASSVDSGPYNEQFF
TRBV6-1	TRBJ1-5	NA	NA	TGTGCCAGCAGTGAAGCTGGCAATAGCAATCAGCCCCAGCATTTT	CASSEAGNSNQPQHF
TRBV27	TRBJ1-5	NA	NA	TGTGCCAGCGGTACAGGGCTTCAGCCCCAGCATTTT	CASGTGLQPQHF
TRBV2	TRBJ2-5	TRBD2	NA	TGTGCCAGCAGTCGCGCGGGGGGTAACCCCCAAGAGACCCAGTACTTC	CASSRAGGNPQETQYF
TRBV19	TRBJ1-5	TRBD1	NA	TGTGCCAGTACCGCGGGACAGGGGAGTCTTCGGCCCCAGCATTTT	CASTAGQGSLRPQHF
TRBV5-1	TRBJ1-5	NA	few	TGCGCCAGCAGCCCTGTTGGGGGCGGGTATCAGCCCCAGCATTTT	CASSPVGGGYQPQHF
TRBV7-5	TRBJ1-1	NA	NA	TGTGCCAGAAGCCTTTTTACGGCTGACTGGTTCTTT	CARSLFTADWFF
TRBV28	TRBJ2-7	TRBD1	NA	TGTGCCAGCAGCACCACGGGACAGCTCTACGAGCAGTACTTC	CASSTTGQLYEQYF
TRBV5-4	TRBJ1-1	NA	few	TGTGCCAGCAGCCGTTACAGGAACACTGAAGCTTTCTTT	CASSRYRNTEAFF
TRBV25-1	TRBJ2-1	TRBD2	NA	TGTGCCAGCAGTGCCGAGGGCGGGAGTTACAATGAGCAGTTCTTC	CASSAEGGSYNEQFF
TRBV9	TRBJ2-2	NA	NA	TGTGCCAGCAGCGTAGAAAGCGCGGTGATCGGGGAGCTGTTTTTT	CASSVESAVIGELFF
TRBV7-2	TRBJ1-2	NA	NA	TGTGCCAGCAGCCTCGCCGTGGTAGGGGACTATGGCTACACCTTC	CASSLAVVGDYGYTF
TRBV28	TRBJ1-4	NA	once	TGTGCCAGCAGTTTTAGTGCAACTAATGAAAAACTGTTTTTT	CASSFSATNEKLFF
TRBV28	TRBJ2-2	TRBD2	few	TGTGCCAGCAGCGGACCCGGGGGGTCGTCAACAGGGGAGCTGTTTTTT	CASSGPGGSSTGELFF
TRBV28	TRBJ2-5	TRBD1	few	TGTGCCAGCAGTGATAACAGGGGGCTAGGGACCCAGTACTTC	CASSDNRGLGTQYF
TRBV7-9	TRBJ2-1	NA	NA	TGTGCCAGCAGCCCCTCTACCTACAATGAGCAGTTCTTC	CASSPSTYNEQFF
TRBV27	TRBJ1-1	TRBD1	NA	TGTGCCAGTAACCCCGGGACAGGGGCTAACACTGAAGCTTTCTTT	CASNPGTGANTEAFF
TRBV7-8	TRBJ1-5	TRBD1	NA	TGTGCCAGCAGCTTATCCGACAGGGGACAGCCCCAGCATTTT	CASSLSDRGQPQHF
TRBV19	TRBJ2-3	TRBD2	NA	TGTGCCAGTAGCCTGGGGGGGGATACGCAGTATTTT	CASSLGGDTQYF
TRBV11-2	TRBJ2-7	TRBD1	NA	TGTGCCAGCAGCTCGGGACAGGGGGCCTACGAGCAGTACTTC	CASSSGQGAYEQYF
TRBV6-5	TRBJ2-3	NA	NA	TGTGCCAGCGGGACTGGAGATAGCACAGATACGCAGTATTTT	CASGTGDSTDTQYF
TRBV2	TRBJ1-5	TRBD1	NA	TGTGCCAGCAGTGAAAGGACAGGGGGAACTCAGCCCCAGCATTTT	CASSERTGGTQPQHF
TRBV25-1	TRBJ2-2	NA	NA	TGTGCCAGCAGTGGTCGGGTCGCGAACACCGGGGAGCTGTTTTTT	CASSGRVANTGELFF
TRBV25-1	TRBJ2-5	NA	NA	TGTGCCAGCAGTGACCTAGTCGGGACCCAGGGGACGCAGACCCAGTACTTC	CASSDLVGTQGTQTQYF
TRBV27	TRBJ2-7	NA	NA	TGTGCCAGCAGTTTATCGTGGACTCTGAGCTCCTACGAGCAGTACTTC	CASSLSWTLSSYEQYF
TRBV24-1	TRBJ2-1	TRBD2	NA	TGTGCCACCAGTGGATGGGAGGGCTCTAACAATGAGCAGTTCTTC	CATSGWEGSNNEQFF
TRBV2	TRBJ2-7	NA	few	TGTGCCAGCAGTGATTTTGACAGCTACGAGCAGTACTTC	CASSDFDSYEQYF
TRBV7-9	TRBJ2-7	NA	NA	TGTGCCAGCTCCCGGGACACCTCCTACGAGCAGTACTTC	CASSRDTSYEQYF
TRBV6-2/TRBV6-3	TRBJ2-3	TRBD2	NA	TGTGCCAGCGGCCTCCATACGGGAGGGCTAGATACGCAGTATTTT	CASGLHTGGLDTQYF
TRBV5-4	TRBJ2-3	NA	NA	TGTGCCAGCAGCATGATAGGGGTGAGCACAGATACGCAGTATTTT	CASSMIGVSTDTQYF
TRBV2	TRBJ2-7	NA	few	TGTGCCAGCAGCCCTCCCCCTGGCCTCTACGAGCAGTACTTC	CASSPPPGLYEQYF
TRBV25-1	TRBJ1-6	TRBD1	NA	TGTGCCAGCAGTGAGATGGACAGGGCTAATTCACCCCTCCACTTT	CASSEMDRANSPLHF
TRBV11-2	TRBJ2-3	NA	NA	TGTGCCAGCAGCCCCCGGGACACTGCAGATACGCAGTATTTT	CASSPRDTADTQYF
TRBV2	TRBJ1-5	NA	NA	TGTGCCAGCAGTGATCAGGGTGGCAATCAGCCCCAGCATTTT	CASSDQGGNQPQHF
TRBV11-2	TRBJ2-1	TRBD2	NA	TGTGCCAGCAGCTCTTGGACTAGCGGGAGTTCAGATGAGCAGTTCTTC	CASSSWTSGSSDEQFF
TRBV3-1/TRBV3-2	TRBJ2-3	NA	NA	TGTGCCAGCAGCCAAGACGGCCAGGGCTCAGATACGCAGTATTTT	CASSQDGQGSDTQYF
TRBV28	TRBJ2-2	NA	NA	TGTGCCAGCAGTTTGTTCCCGACAAGAGCGAACACCGGGGAGCTGTTTTTT	CASSLFPTRANTGELFF
TRBV6-5	TRBJ1-1	TRBD1	NA	TGTGCCAGCAGCTGGGACAGGGCGGAGAGCACTGAAGCTTTCTTT	CASSWDRAESTEAFF
TRBV11-3	TRBJ1-1	NA	medium-sized	TGTGCCAGCAGCTTAGGCAGGGGGAACACTGAAGCTTTCTTT	CASSLGRGNTEAFF
TRBV2	TRBJ1-5	NA	NA	TGTGCCAGCAGTGGACAGGCTGGGGGTCAGCCCCAGCATTTT	CASSGQAGGQPQHF
TRBV5-1	TRBJ2-7	NA	NA	TGCGCCAGCAATCCCGGGACATCCTACGAGCAGTACTTC	CASNPGTSYEQYF
TRBV3-1/TRBV3-2	TRBJ2-5	TRBD2	NA	TGTGCCAGCAGCCCCCCTTCCCCACTAGCGGGGGGGTTTATGGAGACCCAGTACTTC	CASSPPSPLAGGFMETQYF
TRBV5-1	TRBJ2-7	TRBD2	NA	TGCGCCAGCAGCTTGGTATTTAGCGGGGCGAATCCCCACGAGCAGTACTTC	CASSLVFSGANPHEQYF
TRBV9	TRBJ1-5	TRBD1	NA	TGTGCCAGCAGCGTAGCGAACAGGGGTGGGCCCCAGCATTTT	CASSVANRGGPQHF
TRBV4-2	TRBJ1-4	NA	NA	TGTGCCAGCAGCCAAGGAACTACAACTAATGAAAAACTGTTTTTT	CASSQGTTTNEKLFF
TRBV6-1	TRBJ1-4	TRBD1	NA	TGTGCCAGCAGCGACAGGGGTGAAAAACTGTTTTTT	CASSDRGEKLFF
TRBV18	TRBJ2-1	NA	NA	TGTGCCAGCTCAGGCCGAAGCGGTGAGCAGTTCTTC	CASSGRSGEQFF
TRBV18	TRBJ2-5	TRBD2	once	TGTGCCAGCTCACCTAGCGGGGAAGAGACCCAGTACTTC	CASSPSGEETQYF
TRBV4-2	TRBJ2-7	TRBD2	few	TGTGCCAGCAGCCCCGCGACAGGAACTATCAGGACTAGCGGGAGACTGCACGCCTACGAGCAGTACTTC	CASSPATGTIRTSGRLHAYEQYF
TRBV7-8	TRBJ2-1	TRBD2	NA	TGTGCCAGCAGCCTCCCCCCAGCGGGGGTTACTAGCTCCTACAATGAGCAGTTCTTC	CASSLPPAGVTSSYNEQFF